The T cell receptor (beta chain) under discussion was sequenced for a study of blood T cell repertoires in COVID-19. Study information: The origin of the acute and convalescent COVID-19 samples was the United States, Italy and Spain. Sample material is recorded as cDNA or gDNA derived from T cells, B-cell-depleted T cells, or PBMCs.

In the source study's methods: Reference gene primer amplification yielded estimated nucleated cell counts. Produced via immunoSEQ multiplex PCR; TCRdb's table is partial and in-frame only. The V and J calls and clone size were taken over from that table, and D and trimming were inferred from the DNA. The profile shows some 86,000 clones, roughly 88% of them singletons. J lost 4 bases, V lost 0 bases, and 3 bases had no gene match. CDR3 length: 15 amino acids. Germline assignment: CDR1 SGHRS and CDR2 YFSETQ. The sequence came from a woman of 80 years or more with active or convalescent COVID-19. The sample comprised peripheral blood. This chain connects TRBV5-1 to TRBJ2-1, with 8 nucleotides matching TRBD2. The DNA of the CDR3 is TGCGCCAGCAGCTTGGCGGCGGGGGGATACAATGAGCAGTTCTTC. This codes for CASSLAAGGYNEQFF.